The clone carrying this TCR beta chain was counted between two and nine times. Its antigen remains unidentified. This specimen comes from a study of blood T cells in healthy people across ages. Findings and caveats of the study: Expanded clonotype shifts may have been confounded, as the donors had an unknown CMV status.

Combining a sample-barcoded 5' primer with a J-beta primer mix, a second PCR ran for roughly 7 to 12 cycles. One entry per CDR3 protein results from TCRdb running MiXCR on the 5' RACE reads. The sample holds more than 1.4 million distinct CDR3 sequences; around two fifths are singletons and the top ten take roughly 7.9%. Germline V gene data show CDR1 as SGHAT and CDR2 as FQNNGV. Germline trimming cut 4 bases from V and 0 bases from J; bases unmatched to any gene: 6. CDR3 size: 16 residues. Each sample used at least 6.5 million PBMCs. The amount of total RNA extracted per sample was at least 5.5 micrograms.

The gene calls are TRBV11-2 and TRBJ1-2; the match to TRBD1 covers 9 bases. Sequencing used blood. The TCR sequence derives from a woman under 30 in good health. The CDR3 nucleotides read TGTGCCAGCAGCTCATCCGACAGGGGGGCTAACTATGGCTACACCTTC. Translated, it gives CASSSSDRGANYGYTF.